The sequence of this T cell receptor beta chain was determined in a study of T cell repertoires in cytomegalovirus infection. For the study at large: Based on public TCR beta signatures, there were indications of CMV infection and of a matching HLA type.

The CDR3 covers 12 residues. Looked up from germline, CDR1 is SQVTM and CDR2 is ANQGSEA. Germline trimming cut 2 bases from V and 4 bases from J; bases unmatched to any gene: 0. TCRdb itself ran the reads through MiXCR, one entry per CDR3 protein. The sample yields under 250,000 distinct CDR3 sequences, 6% to 8% seen once. The chain uses TRBV29-1 and TRBJ2-5; the match to TRBD2 covers 8 bases. The receptor was isolated from a human donor in good health (CMV status not recorded). Some clones in this sample may be carry-over from other donors' samples. Sequencing used PBMCs. CDR3 coding DNA: TGCAGCGTTGAAACTAGCGGAGAGACCCAGTACTTC. It is translated as CSVETSGETQYF. Variable domain in full (rest from reference TRBV29-1 and TRBJ2-5): SAVISQKPSRDICQRGTSLTIQCQVDSQVTMMFWYRQQPGQSLTLIATANQGSEATYESGFVIDKFPISRPNLTFSTLTVSNMSPEDSSIYLCSVETSGETQYFGPGTRLLVL.